The source of this TCR beta chain is a study of CD8 T cells in Susac syndrome. The count of this clonotype is one. As yet, its antigen is unknown. TEMRA cells were enriched by FACS, while CD8+ and CD4+ T cells were obtained through a negative isolation that was performed magnetically. RNA amounts of roughly 0.5 to 1 ug underwent reverse transcription with random hexamers. Across 54 Vbeta and 13 Jbeta, immunoSEQ multiplex PCR amplified TCR beta CDR3. TCRdb fed the immunoSEQ multiplex PCR reads into MiXCR, producing one record per CDR3 protein. The sample yields approximately 120,000 distinct CDR3 sequences, roughly 93% seen once. Whole-study results and caveats: Individuals included in the TCR sequencing and HLA analysis were acknowledged by the study to be relatively few in number.

Trimming cost V 6 bases and J 4 bases; bases outside gene matches: 11. Germline CDR1 is DFQATT and CDR2 is SNEGSKA (reference sequence). The CDR3 loop spans 14 amino acids. The V gene is TRBV20-1, the J gene TRBJ1-2; 7 bases line up with TRBD1. The receptor was derived from a human donor with multiple sclerosis. Sequencing was performed on CD8+ T cells from PBMCs. The CDR3 reads CSATAVGGSYGYTF. The CDR3 region has the DNA TGCAGTGCAACTGCAGTAGGGGGCAGCTATGGCTACACCTTC.